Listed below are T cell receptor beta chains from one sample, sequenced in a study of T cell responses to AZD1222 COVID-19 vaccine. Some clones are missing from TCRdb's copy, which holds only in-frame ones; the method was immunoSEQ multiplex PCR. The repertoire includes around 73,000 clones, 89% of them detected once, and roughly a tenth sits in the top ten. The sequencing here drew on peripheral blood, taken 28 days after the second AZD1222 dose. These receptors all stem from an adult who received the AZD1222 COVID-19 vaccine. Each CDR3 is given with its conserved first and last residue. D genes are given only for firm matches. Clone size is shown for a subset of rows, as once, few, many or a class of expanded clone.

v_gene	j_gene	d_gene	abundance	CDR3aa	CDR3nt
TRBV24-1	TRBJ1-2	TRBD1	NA	CATRIFPHPGGEWPGYTF	TGTGCCACCAGGATTTTCCCTCATCCAGGGGGCGAATGGCCTGGCTACACCTTC
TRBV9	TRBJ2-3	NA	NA	CASSASGDTQYF	TGTGCCAGCAGCGCATCGGGAGATACGCAGTATTTT
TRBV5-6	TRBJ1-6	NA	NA	CASSLDGSSYNSPLHF	TGTGCCAGCAGCTTGGACGGTAGCTCCTATAATTCACCCCTCCACTTT
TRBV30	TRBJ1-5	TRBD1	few	CAWSAMGQGFQPQHF	TGTGCCTGGAGTGCGATGGGACAGGGGTTTCAGCCCCAGCATTTT
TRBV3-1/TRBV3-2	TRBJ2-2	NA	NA	CASSRGDTGELFF	TGTGCCAGCAGCCGAGGGGACACCGGGGAGCTGTTTTTT
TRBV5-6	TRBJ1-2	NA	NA	CASRPGTEIYGYTF	TGTGCCAGCAGACCCGGGACGGAGATCTATGGCTACACCTTC
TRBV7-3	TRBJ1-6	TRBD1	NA	CASSLSRGRDSPLHF	TGTGCCAGCAGCTTATCCAGGGGGCGGGATTCACCCCTCCACTTT
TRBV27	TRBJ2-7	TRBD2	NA	CASSLTTSGAEGEQYF	TGTGCCAGCAGTCTGACGACTAGCGGGGCCGAGGGCGAGCAGTACTTC
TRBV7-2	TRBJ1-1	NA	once	CASSLGGVKEAFF	TGTGCCAGCAGCTTAGGCGGGGTTAAGGAAGCTTTCTTT
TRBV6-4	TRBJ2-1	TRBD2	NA	CASAAERGDEQFF	TGTGCCAGCGCCGCTGAGCGGGGGGATGAGCAGTTCTTC
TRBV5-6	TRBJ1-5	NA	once	CASSLGPRNQPQHF	TGTGCCAGCAGCTTGGGGCCGCGCAATCAGCCCCAGCATTTT
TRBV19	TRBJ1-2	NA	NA	CASSIDVGAGRYGYTF	TGTGCCAGTAGTATAGATGTGGGGGCTGGCCGCTATGGCTACACCTTC
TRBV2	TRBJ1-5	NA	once	CASKSGNGGQPQHF	TGTGCCAGCAAATCAGGCAATGGGGGTCAGCCCCAGCATTTT
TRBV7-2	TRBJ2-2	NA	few	CASTYLAVPRTGELFF	TGTGCCAGCACCTATCTAGCAGTGCCTCGGACCGGGGAGCTGTTTTTT